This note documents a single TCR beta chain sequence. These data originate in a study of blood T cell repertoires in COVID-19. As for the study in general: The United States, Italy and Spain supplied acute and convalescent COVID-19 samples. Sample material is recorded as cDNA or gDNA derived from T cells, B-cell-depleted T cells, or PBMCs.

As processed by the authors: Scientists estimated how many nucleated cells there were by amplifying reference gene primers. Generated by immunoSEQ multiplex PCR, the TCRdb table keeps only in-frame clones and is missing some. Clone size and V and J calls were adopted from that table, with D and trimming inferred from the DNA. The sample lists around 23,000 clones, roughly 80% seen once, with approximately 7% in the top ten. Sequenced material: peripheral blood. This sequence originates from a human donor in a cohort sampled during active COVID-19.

CDR3 sequence reads: CASEDSGNTIYF. The DNA of the CDR3 is TGTGCCAGCGAGGATTCTGGAAACACCATATATTTT. The rearrangement uses TRBV6-5 and TRBJ1-3; D remains unclear. Germline assignment: CDR1 MNHEY and CDR2 SVGAGI. This CDR3 region has 12 residues. Trimming cost V 8 bases and J 1 base, with 6 bases left between them.